These 15 T cell receptor beta chains were all obtained from the same sample, sequenced in a study of OX40 agonist ivuxolimab in advanced cancers. TCRdb keeps only in-frame clones here, not all; method: immunoSEQ multiplex PCR. This table holds 95,000 to 150,000 clones, approximately 90% found once. Sequencing used CD4+ or CD8+ T cells sorted from blood, obtained in a trial of the OX40 agonist ivuxolimab. The receptor source for this set is an adult with an advanced solid tumor such as melanoma, head and neck, liver or kidney cancer.

The CDR3 loop is CASSFGESSGNTIYF. The CDR3 DNA reads TGCGCCAGCAGCTTCGGGGAGAGCTCTGGAAACACCATATATTTT. This chain connects TRBV5-1 to TRBJ1-3; D is unresolved. This CDR3 contains 15 residues. The ends were cut back, 2 bases at V and 0 bases at J, with 9 bases in the middle. Germline V gives CDR1 SGHRS, CDR2 YFSETQ.

Only one count was recorded for this clone. The chain recombines TRBV18 with TRBJ2-3; a possible D gene is TRBD2 (6 bases). Germline-derived CDR1 and CDR2 are KGHSH and LQKENI. Trimming took off 6 bases at V and 6 bases at J, with 19 bases between the two ends. The CDR3 runs 15 residues. CDR3 sequence: CASSAGLRGPDTQYF. In DNA form, the CDR3 reads TGTGCCAGCTCCGCGGGACTGAGGGGTCCGGATACGCAGTATTTT.

This clone appeared once. The rearrangement uses TRBV28 and TRBJ1-2; D call uncertain. Trimming took off 6 bases at V and 0 bases at J, with 11 bases between the two ends. Germline V gene lookup returns CDR1 MDHEN and CDR2 SYDVKM. The CDR3 has 14 residues. The DNA of the CDR3 is TGTGCCAGCAGCTCCAGGAGTCCTAACTATGGCTACACCTTC. Protein sequence: CASSSRSPNYGYTF.

The chain recombines TRBV25-1 with TRBJ1-4, with TRBD1 matching 8 bases. CDR1 is MGHDK, CDR2 SYGVNS, per germline. The CDR3 has 14 residues. Trimming at V came to 3 bases and at J to 10 bases, leaving 7 bases not matched to a gene. The CDR3 bases are TGTGCCAGCAGTGATTCGACAGGGGTCGGAAAACTGTTTTTT. Its translation: CASSDSTGVGKLFF.

The rearrangement uses TRBV28 and TRBJ2-7; no reliable D call. This CDR3 contains 15 residues. The V gene lost 3 bases and the J gene lost 3 bases, with 15 bases spanning the gap. The germline V gene encodes CDR1 MDHEN and CDR2 SYDVKM. The CDR3 region has the DNA TGTGCCAGCAGTTTGGGCCCCGACATATACTACGAGCAGTACTTC. Translating gives CASSLGPDIYYEQYF.

The gene calls are TRBV9 and TRBJ1-4, with a tentative D call TRBD1 (5 bases). From germline, CDR1 is SGDLS and CDR2 YYNGEE. The CDR3 loop spans 15 amino acids. V shed 5 bases and J shed 2 bases, with 13 bases lying between them. CDR3 sequence (DNA): TGTGCCAGCAGTGTGACAGTTAAGACTAATGAAAAACTGTTTTTT. It translates to CASSVTVKTNEKLFF.

This sequence joins TRBV19 and TRBJ2-3; no definite D call. Per germline, CDR1 LNHDA and CDR2 SQIVND (reference sequence). The CDR3 length is 15 residues. The V end was cut by 5 bases, the J end by 0 bases, with 12 bases between. In DNA form, the CDR3 reads TGTGCCAGTAGTCCTTTAGGTGCTAGCACAGATACGCAGTATTTT. This translates into CASSPLGASTDTQYF.

The V gene is TRBV5-4, the J gene TRBJ2-1; D gene unclear. CDR1 and CDR2 (germline): SGHNT, YYREEE (reference sequence). Trimming removed 5 bases at V and 6 bases at J, with 9 bases between. The CDR3 extends over 12 amino acids. DNA of the CDR3: TGTGCCAGCAGTTTAGGAAGCAATGAGCAGTTCTTC. It codes for CASSLGSNEQFF.

The V gene is TRBV5-4, the J gene TRBJ1-1; D unresolved. The CDR3 length is 16 residues. V was clipped by 0 bases and J by 4 bases, with 16 bases between them. Germline V lookup: CDR1 SGHNT, CDR2 YYREEE (reference sequence). The CDR3 here is CASSLGHHGIGTEAFF. CDR3 coding DNA: TGTGCCAGCAGCTTGGGACACCACGGGATTGGCACTGAAGCTTTCTTT.

V and J are TRBV30 and TRBJ1-1; 8 positions match TRBD1. Germline V gene data show CDR1 as GTSNPN and CDR2 as SVGIG (reference sequence). V dropped 4 bases and J dropped 1; count of bases not matched to a gene: 8. The CDR3 is 15 amino acids. CDR3 sequence reads: CAWIPPDRGNTEAFF. CDR3 coding DNA: TGTGCCTGGATTCCCCCTGACAGGGGGAACACTGAAGCTTTCTTT.

V is TRBV5-1 and J is TRBJ2-3, with 14 bases identical to TRBD2. The V and J ends lost 0 bases and 3 bases, in that order; junction bases with no gene match: 9. The CDR3 has 19 residues. Germline CDR1 and CDR2: SGHRS and YFSETQ. The CDR3 coding sequence is TGCGCCAGCAGCTTGGGCGGGACTAGCGGGAGTGGGAGAACAGATACGCAGTATTTT. It is translated as CASSLGGTSGSGRTDTQYF.

This clone was detected only a few times. This chain joins TRBV30 and TRBJ1-1; unclear D gene. The CDR3 sequence is 13 residues long. The V gene lost 2 bases and the J gene lost 8 bases, with 15 bases spanning the gap. Germline-derived CDR1 and CDR2 are GTSNPN and SVGIG (reference sequence). CDR3 sequence: CAWSRGIQKEAFF. The CDR3, as DNA: TGTGCCTGGAGTAGAGGAATCCAAAAGGAAGCTTTCTTT.

The chain carries TRBV5-1 and TRBJ2-7; D may be TRBD2 (6 bases). The CDR3 has 13 amino acids. V lost 4 bases and J lost 2, with 10 bases in between. Germline values: CDR1 SGHRS, CDR2 YFSETQ. The CDR3 sequence is CASSGTLTYEQYF. The CDR3 DNA reads TGCGCCAGCAGCGGGACTCTAACCTACGAGCAGTACTTC. Full variable domain (rest looked up from reference TRBV5-1 and TRBJ2-7): KAGVTQTPRYLIKTRGQQVTLSCSPISGHRSVSWYQQTPGQGLQFLFEYFSETQRNKGNFPGRFSGRQFSNSRSEMNVSTLELGDSALYLCASSGTLTYEQYFGPGTRLTVT.

For the CDR3, the DNA is TGTGCCAGCAGTGCGGGACAGTATAGCAATCAGCCCCAGCATTTT. Its protein product is CASSAGQYSNQPQHF. The rearrangement joins TRBV6-1 to TRBJ1-5; 7 nucleotides line up with TRBD1. CDR3 length equals 15 residues. The trim removed 4 bases at V and 0 bases at J, leaving 3 bases unmatched. Germline V gene data show CDR1 as MNHNS and CDR2 as SASEGT.

The chain joins TRBV6-6 to TRBJ1-1; D is uncertain. V was pared by 5 bases and J by 1 base, with 14 bases between. This CDR3 is built from 15 residues. Germline loops: CDR1 MNHNY, CDR2 SVGAGI (reference sequence). CDR3 nucleotides: TGTGCCAGCAGTGCTGACCCTTGGGGGAACACTGAAGCTTTCTTT. Residues: CASSADPWGNTEAFF.